This T cell receptor beta chain emerged from a study of shared clonotypes between healthy human individuals. Study in general: The donor pool was made up of a couple of women and a few men aged 18 to 49. The plates for each donor numbered three CD4 naive, three CD4 memory, two CD8 naive and one CD8 memory.

Produced via immunoSEQ multiplex PCR; TCRdb's table is partial and in-frame only. The sample holds roughly 640,000 clones; 97% are singletons and the top ten take 0.045% to 0.07%. This CDR3 contains 14 residues. The germline gives CDR1 KGHSH, CDR2 LQKENI. V lost 3 bases to trimming and J lost 3 bases, with 12 bases between them. The source is a woman in her 30s in good health. This chain uses TRBV18 with TRBJ2-7; either TRBD1 or TRBD2 may supply D (5 bases each). The sample consisted of naive CD4+ T cells sorted from blood. Stated subset: CD45RA+ positively selected. CDR3 nucleotides: TGTGCCAGCTCACCGGGGGACCAAGTCTACGAGCAGTACTTC. It yields the protein CASSPGDQVYEQYF. The full variable domain, its missing parts supplied by reference TRBV18 and TRBJ2-7, is NAGVMQNPRHLVRRRGQEARLRCSPMKGHSHVYWYRQLPEEGLKFMVYLQKENIIDESGMPKERFSAEFPKEGPSILRIQQVVRGDSAAYFCASSPGDQVYEQYFGPGTRLTVT.